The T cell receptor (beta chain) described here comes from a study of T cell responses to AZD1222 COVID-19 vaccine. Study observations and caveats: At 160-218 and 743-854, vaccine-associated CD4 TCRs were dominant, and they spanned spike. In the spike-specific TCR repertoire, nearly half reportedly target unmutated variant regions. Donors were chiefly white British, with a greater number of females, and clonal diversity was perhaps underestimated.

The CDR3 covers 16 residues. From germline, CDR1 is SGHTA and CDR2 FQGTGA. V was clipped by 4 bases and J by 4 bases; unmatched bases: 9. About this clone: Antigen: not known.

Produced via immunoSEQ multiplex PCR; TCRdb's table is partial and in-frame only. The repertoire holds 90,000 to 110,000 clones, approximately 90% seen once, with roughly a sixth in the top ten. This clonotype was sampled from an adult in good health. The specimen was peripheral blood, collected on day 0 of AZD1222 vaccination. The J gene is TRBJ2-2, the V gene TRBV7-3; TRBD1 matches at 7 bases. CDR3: CASSSPPQGTTGELFF. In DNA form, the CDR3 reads TGTGCCAGCAGCTCCCCCCCACAGGGGACCACCGGGGAGCTGTTTTTT.